A single sample is the source of the 22 T cell receptor beta chains below, sequenced in a study of OX40 agonist ivuxolimab in advanced cancers. The method was immunoSEQ multiplex PCR; TCRdb's version includes in-frame clones alone and lacks a portion of them. The table has tens of thousands of clones, around 80% seen once; the top ten hold 3.1%. The sequences come from CD4+ or CD8+ T cells sorted from blood, collected in a trial of the OX40 agonist ivuxolimab. The source of these receptors is an adult with an advanced solid tumor such as melanoma, head and neck, liver or kidney cancer.

The genes are TRBV10-2 and TRBJ2-3, with 10 bases lining up with TRBD2. The CDR3 consists of 18 residues. V dropped 2 bases and J dropped 4; count of bases not matched to a gene: 12. From germline, CDR1 is WSHSY and CDR2 SAAADI. Here the CDR3 DNA reads TGCGCCAGCAGTGAGACCCGGTCAACTAGCGGGAATGCAGATACGCAGTATTTT. As protein: CASSETRSTSGNADTQYF.

This chain uses TRBV7-2 with TRBJ1-2, with D perhaps matching TRBD1 (5 bases). The CDR3 length is 13 residues. Looked up from germline, CDR1 is SGHTA and CDR2 is FQGNSA. Between the trimmed V and J ends, which lost 5 bases and 8 bases, there was a span of 15 bases. The CDR3 is CASSREPRQGYTF. Here the CDR3 DNA reads TGTGCCAGCAGCCGAGAACCGAGACAGGGCTACACCTTC.

In this sample, this clone turned up once. V and J are TRBV18 and TRBJ2-7; D is possibly TRBD2 (6 bases). The CDR3 totals 14 residues. The V gene lost 6 bases and the J gene lost 6 bases, with 18 bases spanning the gap. Germline lookup yields CDR1 KGHSH and CDR2 LQKENI. In DNA form, the CDR3 reads TGTGCCAGCTCCCCGATGAGGAGGGAAGGCGAGCAGTACTTC. Its protein product is CASSPMRREGEQYF.

This clone has a handful of counts. This chain links TRBV11-2 with TRBJ2-7, with 11 bases aligning to TRBD2. The CDR3 is 14 residues long. After removal of 5 bases from V and 6 bases from J, the junction contained 6 bases not matched to a gene. Germline V gene lookup returns CDR1 SGHAT and CDR2 FQNNGV. The CDR3 coding sequence is TGTGCCAGCAGCCCGGGACTAGCGGAGACCGAGCAGTACTTC. Translated, it gives CASSPGLAETEQYF.

The chain uses TRBV5-1 and TRBJ2-3, with D uncertain. Germline V gene lookup returns CDR1 SGHRS and CDR2 YFSETQ. CDR3 length: 11 amino acids. Trimming left V 4 bases short and J 3 bases short, with 3 bases between. Here the CDR3 DNA reads TGCGCCAGCAGCATGACAGATACGCAGTATTTT. Encoded protein: CASSMTDTQYF.

The rearrangement uses TRBV29-1 and TRBJ1-2, with D hard to call. The germline gives CDR1 SQVTM, CDR2 ANQGSEA. The ends were cut back, 4 bases at V and 6 bases at J, with 3 bases in the middle. The CDR3 extends over 9 amino acids. The CDR3: CSVVDGYTF. The CDR3, as DNA: TGCAGCGTTGTTGATGGCTACACCTTC.

The chain uses TRBV6-6 and TRBJ2-5, with TRBD2 as a possible D gene (5 bases). Deletions cut 0 bases from V and 7 bases from J, with 12 bases between. CDR1 and CDR2 from the germline V gene are MNHNY and SVGAGI (reference sequence). This CDR3 is 14 amino acids long. In DNA, the CDR3 is TGTGCCAGCAGTTACTCGGGAGAACGGGTGACCCAGTACTTC. It yields the protein CASSYSGERVTQYF.

This clone was seen more than once but under ten times. The chain employs TRBV6-5 and TRBJ1-5; D is undetermined. The CDR3 is 13 amino acids. V was trimmed by 2 bases and J by 9 bases, leaving 11 bases between them. The germline gives CDR1 MNHEY, CDR2 SVGAGI. The CDR3 bases are TGTGCCAGCAGTTACCAGGACCCTCCGCCCCAGCATTTT. Residues: CASSYQDPPPQHF.

The rearrangement joins TRBV21-1 to TRBJ2-1; no DNA check was done on the table's D call, TRBD1. TRBV21-1 is a pseudogene segment. This CDR3 spans 17 amino acids. This CDR3 is CASSKVRGQGSYNEQFF. The CDR3, as DNA: TGTGCCAGCAGCAAAGTCCGAGGACAGGGGTCCTACAATGAGCAGTTCTTC.

V is TRBV5-5 and J is TRBJ2-7, with D tentatively TRBD2 (6 bases). The CDR3 has 14 amino acids. Germline-derived CDR1 and CDR2 are SGHKS and YYEKEE (reference sequence). V shed 0 bases and J shed 3 bases, with 10 bases lying between them. The CDR3 is CASSLGREYYEQYF. The CDR3 nucleotides read TGTGCCAGCAGCTTGGGACGGGAGTACTACGAGCAGTACTTC.

The rearrangement joins TRBV6-6 to TRBJ2-1, with 7 bases fitting TRBD2. This CDR3 has 15 amino acids. Germline V lookup: CDR1 MNHNY, CDR2 SVGAGI (reference sequence). V lost 4 bases to trimming and J lost 3 bases; unmatched junction nucleotides: 6. The CDR3, as DNA: TGTGCCAGCAGTTGGGGCGGGAGCGGCTACAATGAGCAGTTCTTC. Amino acids: CASSWGGSGYNEQFF.

V is TRBV19 and J is TRBJ1-5, with 8 bases that match TRBD1. This CDR3 has 14 residues. The V gene's germline CDR1 is LNHDA and CDR2 SQIVND (reference sequence). V shed 3 bases, J shed 6 bases, and the junction held 4 bases outside the gene matches. The CDR3, as DNA: TGTGCCAGTAGTATTGCAGGGGGCCCTCAGCCCCAGCATTTT. Translated, it gives CASSIAGGPQPQHF.

DNA for the CDR3: TGTGCCAGCAGGGGGGCAGGGGGAGAAGCTTTCTTT. It encodes CASRGAGGEAFF. The chain combines TRBV6-5 with TRBJ1-1, with 7 bases identical to TRBD1. The V gene end was trimmed by 6 bases and the J gene end by 8 bases; junction bases not matched to a gene: 6. The CDR3 spans 12 residues. Germline CDR1 and CDR2: MNHEY and SVGAGI.

V gene TRBV6-4 combines with J gene TRBJ2-1; TRBD2 matches 9 bases. The CDR3 length is 15 residues. Trimming cost V 0 bases and J 8 bases; bases outside gene matches: 5. CDR1 and CDR2 (germline): MRHNA, SNTAGT. The CDR3 reads CASSDSGSGSDEQFF. In nucleotides, the CDR3 is TGTGCCAGCAGTGACTCGGGTAGCGGGAGCGATGAGCAGTTCTTC.

Regarding this clone: The junction departs from the called germline gene at one end, perhaps through a read error. The chain joins TRBV11-2 to TRBJ1-1; D gene ambiguous. This CDR3 has 16 amino acids. Germline V CDR1 and CDR2: SGHAT, FQNNGV. The CDR3 DNA is TGTGCCAGCAGCATAGATCGGCGAAGTTTGGGGACTGAAGCTTTCTTT. This translates into CASSIDRRSLGTEAFF.

J is TRBJ1-1 and V is TRBV29-1; weak D call: TRBD1 (6 bases). V lost 3 bases to trimming and J lost 1 base, with 12 bases between them. This CDR3 contains 14 residues. From germline, CDR1 is SQVTM and CDR2 ANQGSEA. The CDR3 spells CSVDGGLTNTEAFF. CDR3 nucleotides: TGCAGCGTTGATGGGGGGCTAACGAACACTGAAGCTTTCTTT.

The chain combines TRBV27 with TRBJ2-7, with a weak D call TRBD1 (6 bases). Germline V gene sequence: CDR1 MNHEY, CDR2 SMNVEV (reference sequence). V dropped 0 bases and J dropped 4 bases, with 16 bases sitting between them. This CDR3 has 16 residues. The CDR3: CASSLSPTGDKYEQYF. The CDR3 nucleotides are TGTGCCAGCAGTTTATCACCGACCGGGGACAAGTACGAGCAGTACTTC.

The V gene is TRBV28, the J gene TRBJ2-1, with TRBD2 matching 8 bases. The germline CDR1 and CDR2 sequences are MDHEN and SYDVKM. V lost 6 bases, J lost 10 bases, and 32 bases stayed unmatched. The CDR3 runs 21 residues. The CDR3 loop is CASSLISGTPTPSSGLLEQFF. CDR3 DNA sequence: TGTGCCAGCAGCTTAATATCTGGGACACCCACCCCTTCTAGCGGGTTATTAGAGCAGTTCTTC. The full variable domain, rest sourced from reference TRBV28 and TRBJ2-1, is DVKVTQSSRYLVKRTGEKVFLECVQDMDHENMFWYRQDPGLGLRLIYFSYDVKMKEKGDIPEGYSVSREKKERFSLILESASTNQTSMYLCASSLISGTPTPSSGLLEQFFGPGTRLTVL.

This clone was recorded once. The chain links TRBV29-1 to TRBJ2-5, with D possibly being TRBD2 (6 bases). CDR1 is SQVTM, CDR2 ANQGSEA, per germline. The CDR3 has 14 amino acids. Trimming removed 6 bases at V and 8 bases at J, with 22 bases between. The CDR3 DNA reads TGCAGCGTGTCACGGGCGGGGCCCCGAGATACCCAGTACTTC. Its translation: CSVSRAGPRDTQYF.

This clone has a handful of counts. The CDR3 sequence is CASSRDQGGTEAFF. The CDR3 DNA follows: TGTGCCAGCAGCCGAGACCAGGGGGGTACTGAAGCTTTCTTT. This chain joins TRBV6-4 and TRBJ1-1, with 7 bases lining up with TRBD1. The germline gives CDR1 MRHNA, CDR2 SNTAGT. The CDR3 is 14 amino acids. V was pared by 6 bases and J by 5 bases, with 9 bases of the junction left unmatched.

The chain has TRBV11-2 and TRBJ1-4, with D possibly TRBD1 on 5 matching bases. This CDR3 comprises 16 residues. Germline CDR1 and CDR2: SGHAT and FQNNGV. The V and J ends lost 1 base and 4 bases respectively, with 13 bases between them. The CDR3 loop is CASSLVAGLFNEKLFF. As DNA, the CDR3 is TGTGCCAGCAGCTTAGTGGCGGGACTTTTTAATGAAAAACTGTTTTTT.

The V call is TRBV29-1, the J call TRBJ2-3; perhaps D is TRBD1 or TRBD2 (6 bases each). The V end was cut by 7 bases, the J end by 3 bases, with 17 bases between. CDR1 SQVTM and CDR2 ANQGSEA come from the germline V gene. The CDR3 extends over 14 amino acids. This chain's CDR3 is CSGVQGGRTDTQYF. The CDR3 DNA reads as TGCAGCGGGGTACAGGGAGGTAGAACAGATACGCAGTATTTT.